The source of this T cell receptor beta chain is a study of blood T cell repertoires in COVID-19. The wider study: Collection of acute and convalescent COVID-19 samples took place in the United States, Italy and Spain. In each case, the material was cDNA or gDNA derived from T cells, B-cell-depleted T cells, or PBMCs.

J lost 4 bases, V lost 1 base, and 3 bases had no gene match. Per the germline V gene, CDR1 is SEHNR and CDR2 is FQNEAQ (reference sequence). The CDR3 runs 14 residues. Participant reports of clinical history set cohort assignment. In the original analysis: Reference gene primer amplification in the assay estimated nucleated cell counts. The table came from immunoSEQ multiplex PCR; TCRdb's copy has only in-frame clones and leaves some out. V, J and clone size were drawn from that table, and D and trimming were deduced from the DNA. Here the sample spans roughly 220,000 clones, 65% to 90% being singletons.

The sample comprised PBMCs or T cells enriched from blood (not recorded which). The clonotype was recovered from a woman in her thirties or forties with acute COVID-19. The chain links TRBV7-9 to TRBJ1-2; 7 bases line up with TRBD1. CDR3 residues: CASSLDRGSYGYTF. CDR3 bases: TGTGCCAGCAGCTTAGACAGGGGAAGCTATGGCTACACCTTC.